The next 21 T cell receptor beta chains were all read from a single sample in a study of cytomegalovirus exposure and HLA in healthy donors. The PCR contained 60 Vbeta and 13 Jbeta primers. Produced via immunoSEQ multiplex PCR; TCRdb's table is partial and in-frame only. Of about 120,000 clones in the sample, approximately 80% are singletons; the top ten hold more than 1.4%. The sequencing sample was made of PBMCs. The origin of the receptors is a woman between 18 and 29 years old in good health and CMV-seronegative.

The CDR3 sequence is CASSYSGQFDQPQHF. The CDR3 nucleotides are TGTGCCAGCAGTTACTCCGGACAGTTCGATCAGCCCCAGCATTTT. V gene TRBV6-5 combines with J gene TRBJ1-5; TRBD1 might be the D (6 bases). The ends were cut back, 0 bases at V and 5 bases at J, with 11 bases in the middle. CDR1 MNHEY and CDR2 SVGAGI come from the germline V gene. The CDR3 length is 15 residues.

CDR3 nucleotides: TGCAGCGTGGGGGACAGTTCCACGGGGGCCTATGGCTACACCTTC. It is translated as CSVGDSSTGAYGYTF. The V call is TRBV29-1, the J call TRBJ1-2; 7 bases agree with TRBD1. This CDR3 contains 15 residues. Trimming took 6 bases from V and 4 from J; bases not matched to a gene: 14. Germline V gene data show CDR1 as SQVTM and CDR2 as ANQGSEA.

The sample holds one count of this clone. CDR3 loop: CASSLPPAGAADTQYF. The CDR3 region has the DNA TGTGCCAGCAGCTTGCCACCAGCGGGAGCGGCGGATACGCAGTATTTT. The rearrangement links TRBV7-8 to TRBJ2-3, with 8 bases lining up with TRBD2. This CDR3 contains 16 residues. Trimming removed 3 bases from V and 6 bases from J; junction bases left unmatched: 11. Germline CDR1 is SGHVS and CDR2 is FQNEAQ. Looking up the rest from reference TRBV7-8 and TRBJ2-3 gives the full variable domain: GAGVSQSPRYKVAKRGQDVALRCDPISGHVSLFWYQQALGQGPEFLTYFQNEAQLDKSGLPSDRFFAERPEGSVSTLKIQRTQQEDSAVYLCASSLPPAGAADTQYFGPGTRLTVL.

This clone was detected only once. CDR3 region: CACQGANTGELFF. The CDR3 nucleotides read TGTGCCTGCCAGGGCGCGAACACCGGGGAGCTGTTTTTT. The chain employs TRBV30 and TRBJ2-2; D possibly corresponds to TRBD1 (5 bases). Germline-derived CDR1 and CDR2 are GTSNPN and SVGIG (reference sequence). The germline V and J ends were trimmed by 6 bases and 0 bases, with 8 bases remaining between them. There are 13 residues in the CDR3.

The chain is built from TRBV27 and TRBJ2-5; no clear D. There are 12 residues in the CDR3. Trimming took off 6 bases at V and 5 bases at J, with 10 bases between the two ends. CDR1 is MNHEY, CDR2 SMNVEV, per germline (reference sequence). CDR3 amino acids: CASRPPGETQYF. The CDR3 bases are TGTGCCAGCAGACCACCCGGGGAGACCCAGTACTTC.

The CDR3 nucleotides are TGTGCCAGTTCAGACACGCGGGACGAGCAGTACTTC. It is translated as CASSDTRDEQYF. This chain joins TRBV19 and TRBJ2-7, with TRBD2 as a possible D gene (5 bases). There are 12 residues in the CDR3. Germline V gene lookup returns CDR1 LNHDA and CDR2 SQIVND (reference sequence). Deletions cut 8 bases from V and 5 bases from J, with 13 bases between.

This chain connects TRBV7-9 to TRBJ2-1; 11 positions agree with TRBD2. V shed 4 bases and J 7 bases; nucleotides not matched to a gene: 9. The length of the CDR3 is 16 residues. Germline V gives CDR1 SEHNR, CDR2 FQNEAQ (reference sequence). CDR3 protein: CASSYLTSGTANEQFF. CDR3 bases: TGTGCCAGCAGCTACTTGACTAGCGGGACAGCAAATGAGCAGTTCTTC.

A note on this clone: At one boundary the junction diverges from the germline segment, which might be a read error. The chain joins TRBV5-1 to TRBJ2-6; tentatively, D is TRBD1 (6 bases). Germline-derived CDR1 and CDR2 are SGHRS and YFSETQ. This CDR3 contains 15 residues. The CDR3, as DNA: TGCGCCAGCAGCTACAGGGTTTCTGGGGCCAACGGCCTGACTTTC. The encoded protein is CASSYRVSGANGLTF.

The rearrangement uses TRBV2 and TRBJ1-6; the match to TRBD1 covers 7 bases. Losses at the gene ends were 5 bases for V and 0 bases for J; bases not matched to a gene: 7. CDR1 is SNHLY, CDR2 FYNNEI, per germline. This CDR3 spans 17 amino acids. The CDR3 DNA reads TGTGCCAGCAGTTTCCTGACAGGGAGCTCCTATAATTCACCCCTCCACTTT. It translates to CASSFLTGSSYNSPLHF.

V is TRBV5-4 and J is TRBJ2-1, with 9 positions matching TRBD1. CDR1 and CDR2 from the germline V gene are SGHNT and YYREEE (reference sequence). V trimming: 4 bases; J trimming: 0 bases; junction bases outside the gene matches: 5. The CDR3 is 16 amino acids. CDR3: CASSPGQGSSYNEQFF. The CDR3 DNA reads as TGTGCCAGCAGCCCCGGACAGGGGAGCTCCTACAATGAGCAGTTCTTC.

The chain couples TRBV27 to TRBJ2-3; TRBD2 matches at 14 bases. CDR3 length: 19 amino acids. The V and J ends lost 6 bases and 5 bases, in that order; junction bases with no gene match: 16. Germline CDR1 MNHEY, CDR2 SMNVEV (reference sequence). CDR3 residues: CASSSGLAGGPHFGDTQYF. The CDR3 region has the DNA TGTGCCAGCAGCTCAGGACTAGCGGGAGGTCCCCATTTTGGAGATACGCAGTATTTT.

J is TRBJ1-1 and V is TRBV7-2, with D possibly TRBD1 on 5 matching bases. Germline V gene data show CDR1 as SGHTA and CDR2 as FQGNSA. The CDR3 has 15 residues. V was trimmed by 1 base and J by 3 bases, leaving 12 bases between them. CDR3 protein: CASSLVGGSYTEAFF. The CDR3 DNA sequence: TGTGCCAGCAGCTTAGTGGGGGGATCTTACACTGAAGCTTTCTTT.

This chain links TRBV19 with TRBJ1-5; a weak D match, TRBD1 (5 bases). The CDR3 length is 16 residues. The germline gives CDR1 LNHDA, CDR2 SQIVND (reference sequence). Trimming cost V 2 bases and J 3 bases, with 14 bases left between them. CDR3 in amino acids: CASSIFTGAFNQPQHF. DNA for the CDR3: TGTGCCAGTAGTATATTTACAGGTGCCTTCAATCAGCCCCAGCATTTT.

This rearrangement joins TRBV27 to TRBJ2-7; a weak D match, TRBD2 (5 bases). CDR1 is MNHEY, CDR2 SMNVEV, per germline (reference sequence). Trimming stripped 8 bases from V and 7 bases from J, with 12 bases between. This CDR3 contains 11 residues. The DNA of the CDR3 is TGTGCCAGCGGAGGATTCTTGGAGCAGTACTTC. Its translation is CASGGFLEQYF.

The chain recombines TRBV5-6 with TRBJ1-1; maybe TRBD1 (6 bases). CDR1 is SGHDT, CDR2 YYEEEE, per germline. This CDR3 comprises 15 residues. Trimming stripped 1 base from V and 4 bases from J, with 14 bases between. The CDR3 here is CASSLSYRASTEAFF. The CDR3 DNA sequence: TGTGCCAGCAGCTTGTCGTACAGGGCGAGCACTGAAGCTTTCTTT. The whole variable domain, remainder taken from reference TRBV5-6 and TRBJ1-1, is DAGVTQSPTHLIKTRGQQVTLRCSPKSGHDTVSWYQQALGQGPQFIFQYYEEEERQRGNFPDRFSGHQFPNYSSELNVNALLLGDSALYLCASSLSYRASTEAFFGQGTRLTVV.

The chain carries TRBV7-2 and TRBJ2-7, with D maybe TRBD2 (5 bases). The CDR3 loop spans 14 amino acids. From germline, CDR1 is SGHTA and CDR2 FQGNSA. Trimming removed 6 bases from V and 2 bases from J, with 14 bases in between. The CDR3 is CASSRTAGAYEQYF. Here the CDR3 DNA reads TGTGCCAGCAGTCGGACTGCGGGTGCCTACGAGCAGTACTTC.

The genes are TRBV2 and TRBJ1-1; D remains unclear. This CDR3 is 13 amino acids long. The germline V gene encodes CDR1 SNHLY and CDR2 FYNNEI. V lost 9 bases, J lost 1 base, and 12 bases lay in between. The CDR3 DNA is TGTGCCAGTCTAGCCAGTGAGAACACTGAAGCTTTCTTT. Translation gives CASLASENTEAFF.

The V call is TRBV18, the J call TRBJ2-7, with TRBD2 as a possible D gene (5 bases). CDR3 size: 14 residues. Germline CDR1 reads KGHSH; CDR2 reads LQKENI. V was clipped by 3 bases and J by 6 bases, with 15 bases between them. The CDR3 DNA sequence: TGTGCCAGCTCACCGCGCAGATACGAGGGCGAGCAGTACTTC. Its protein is CASSPRRYEGEQYF.

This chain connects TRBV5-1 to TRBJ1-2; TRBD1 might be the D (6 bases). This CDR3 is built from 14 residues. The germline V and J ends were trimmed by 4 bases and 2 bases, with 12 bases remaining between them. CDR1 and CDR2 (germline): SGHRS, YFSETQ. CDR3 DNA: TGCGCCAGCAGCGCAACAGGGCCCAACTATGGCTACACCTTC. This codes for CASSATGPNYGYTF. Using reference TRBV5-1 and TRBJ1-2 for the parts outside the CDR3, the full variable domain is KAGVTQTPRYLIKTRGQQVTLSCSPISGHRSVSWYQQTPGQGLQFLFEYFSETQRNKGNFPGRFSGRQFSNSRSEMNVSTLELGDSALYLCASSATGPNYGYTFGSGTRLTVV.

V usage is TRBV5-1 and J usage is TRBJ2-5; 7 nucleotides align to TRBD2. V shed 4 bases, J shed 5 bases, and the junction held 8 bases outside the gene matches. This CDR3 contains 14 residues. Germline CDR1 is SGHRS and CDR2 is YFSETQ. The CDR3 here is CASSPTLGGETQYF. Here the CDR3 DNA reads TGCGCCAGCAGCCCAACACTCGGGGGGGAGACCCAGTACTTC. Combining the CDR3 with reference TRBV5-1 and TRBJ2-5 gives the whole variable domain KAGVTQTPRYLIKTRGQQVTLSCSPISGHRSVSWYQQTPGQGLQFLFEYFSETQRNKGNFPGRFSGRQFSNSRSEMNVSTLELGDSALYLCASSPTLGGETQYFGPGTRLLVL.

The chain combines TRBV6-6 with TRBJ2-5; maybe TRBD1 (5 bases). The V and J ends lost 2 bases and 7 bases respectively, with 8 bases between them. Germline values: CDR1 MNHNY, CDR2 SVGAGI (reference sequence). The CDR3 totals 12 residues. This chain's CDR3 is CASSYLQGTQYF. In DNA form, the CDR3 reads TGTGCCAGCAGTTACCTCCAGGGGACCCAGTACTTC.